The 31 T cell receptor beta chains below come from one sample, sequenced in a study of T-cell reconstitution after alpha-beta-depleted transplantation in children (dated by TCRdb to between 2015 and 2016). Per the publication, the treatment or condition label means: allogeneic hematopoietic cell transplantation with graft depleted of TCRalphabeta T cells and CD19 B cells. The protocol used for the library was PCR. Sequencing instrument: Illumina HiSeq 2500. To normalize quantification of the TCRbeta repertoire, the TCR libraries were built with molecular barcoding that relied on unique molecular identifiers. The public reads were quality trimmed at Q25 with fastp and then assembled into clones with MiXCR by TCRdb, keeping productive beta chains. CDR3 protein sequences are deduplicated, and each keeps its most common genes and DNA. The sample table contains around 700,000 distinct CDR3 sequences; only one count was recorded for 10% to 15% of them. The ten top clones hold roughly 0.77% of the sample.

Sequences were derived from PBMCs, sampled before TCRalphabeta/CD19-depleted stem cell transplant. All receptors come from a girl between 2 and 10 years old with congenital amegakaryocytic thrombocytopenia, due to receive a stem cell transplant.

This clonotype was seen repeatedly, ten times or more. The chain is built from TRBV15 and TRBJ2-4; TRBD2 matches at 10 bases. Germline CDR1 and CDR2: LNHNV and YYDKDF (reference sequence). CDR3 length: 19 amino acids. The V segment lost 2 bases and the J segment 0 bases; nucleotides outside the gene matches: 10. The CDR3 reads CATSRRLAGTDPAKNIQYF. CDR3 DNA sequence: TGTGCCACCAGCAGAAGACTAGCGGGTACTGATCCAGCCAAAAACATTCAGTACTTC.

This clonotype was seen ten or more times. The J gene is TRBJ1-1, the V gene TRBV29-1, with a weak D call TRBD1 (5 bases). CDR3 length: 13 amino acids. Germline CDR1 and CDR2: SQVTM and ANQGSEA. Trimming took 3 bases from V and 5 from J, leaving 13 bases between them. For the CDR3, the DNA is TGCAGCGTTGAGTTGGGGGTAGGGACTGAAGCTTTCTTT. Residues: CSVELGVGTEAFF.

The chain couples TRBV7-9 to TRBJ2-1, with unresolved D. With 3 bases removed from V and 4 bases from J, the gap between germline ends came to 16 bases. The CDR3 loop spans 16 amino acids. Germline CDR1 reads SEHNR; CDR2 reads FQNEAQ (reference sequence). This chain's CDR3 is CASSFIVSPYYNEQFF. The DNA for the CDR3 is TGTGCCAGCAGCTTCATCGTATCCCCCTATTACAATGAGCAGTTCTTC.

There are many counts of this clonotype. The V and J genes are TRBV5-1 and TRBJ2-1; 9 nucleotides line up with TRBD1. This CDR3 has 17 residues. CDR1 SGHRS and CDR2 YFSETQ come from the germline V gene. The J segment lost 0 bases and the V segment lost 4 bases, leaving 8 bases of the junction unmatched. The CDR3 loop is CASSTGTGSSSYNEQFF. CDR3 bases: TGCGCCAGCAGCACGGGGACAGGGTCAAGCTCCTACAATGAGCAGTTCTTC. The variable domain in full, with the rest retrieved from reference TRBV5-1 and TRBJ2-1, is KAGVTQTPRYLIKTRGQQVTLSCSPISGHRSVSWYQQTPGQGLQFLFEYFSETQRNKGNFPGRFSGRQFSNSRSEMNVSTLELGDSALYLCASSTGTGSSSYNEQFFGPGTRLTVL.

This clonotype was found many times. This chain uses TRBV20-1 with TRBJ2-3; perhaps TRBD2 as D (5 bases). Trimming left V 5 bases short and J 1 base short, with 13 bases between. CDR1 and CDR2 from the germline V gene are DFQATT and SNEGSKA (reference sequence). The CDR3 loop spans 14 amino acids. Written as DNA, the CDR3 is TGCAGTGCTCCGACTAACCAACGCACAGATACGCAGTATTTT. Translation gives CSAPTNQRTDTQYF.

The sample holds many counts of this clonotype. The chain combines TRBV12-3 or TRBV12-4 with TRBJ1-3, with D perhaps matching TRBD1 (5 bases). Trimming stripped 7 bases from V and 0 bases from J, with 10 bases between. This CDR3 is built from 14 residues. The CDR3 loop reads CASTRGVSGNTIYF. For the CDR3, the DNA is TGTGCCAGCACTCGGGGGGTCTCTGGAAACACCATATATTTT.

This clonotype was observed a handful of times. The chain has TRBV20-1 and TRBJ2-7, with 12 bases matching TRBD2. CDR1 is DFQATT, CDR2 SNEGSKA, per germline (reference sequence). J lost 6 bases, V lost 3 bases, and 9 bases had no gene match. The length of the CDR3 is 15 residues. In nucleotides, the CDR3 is TGCAGTGCTAGGTGGTCGGGACTAGCGGGCCTCGAGCAGTACTTC. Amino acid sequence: CSARWSGLAGLEQYF.

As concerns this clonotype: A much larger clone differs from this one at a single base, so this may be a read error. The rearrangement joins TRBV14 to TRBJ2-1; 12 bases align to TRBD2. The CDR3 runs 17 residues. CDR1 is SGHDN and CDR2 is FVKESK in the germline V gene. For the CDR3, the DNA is TGTCCCAGCAATGGACTAGCGGGATTAGGGACCCACAATGAGCAGTTCTTC. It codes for CPSNGLAGLGTHNEQFF.

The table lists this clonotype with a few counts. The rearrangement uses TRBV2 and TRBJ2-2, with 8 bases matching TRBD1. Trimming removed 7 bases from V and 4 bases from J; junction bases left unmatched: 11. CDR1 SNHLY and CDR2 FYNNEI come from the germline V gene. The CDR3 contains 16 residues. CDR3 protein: CASTKRTGSGTGELFF. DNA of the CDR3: TGTGCCAGCACGAAGCGGACAGGGTCGGGCACCGGGGAGCTGTTTTTT.

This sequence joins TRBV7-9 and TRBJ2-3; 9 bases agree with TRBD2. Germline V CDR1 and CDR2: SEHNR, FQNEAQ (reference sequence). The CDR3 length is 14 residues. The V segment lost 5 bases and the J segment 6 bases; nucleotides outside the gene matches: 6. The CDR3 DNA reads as TGTGCCAGCAGCCAGGGACTAGCAGACGATACGCAGTATTTT. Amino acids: CASSQGLADDTQYF.

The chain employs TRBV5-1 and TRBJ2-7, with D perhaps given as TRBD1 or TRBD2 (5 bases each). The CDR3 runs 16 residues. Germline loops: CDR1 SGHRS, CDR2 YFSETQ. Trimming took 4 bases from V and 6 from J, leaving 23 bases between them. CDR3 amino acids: CASSPIRQRRETEQYF. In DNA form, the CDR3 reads TGCGCCAGCAGCCCAATCAGACAGCGGAGAGAGACCGAGCAGTACTTC.

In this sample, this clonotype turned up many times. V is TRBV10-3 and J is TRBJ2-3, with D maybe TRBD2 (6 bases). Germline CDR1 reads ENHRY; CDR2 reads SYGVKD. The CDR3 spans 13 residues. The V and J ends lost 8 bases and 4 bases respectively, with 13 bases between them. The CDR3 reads CAISSASADTQYF. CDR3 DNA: TGTGCCATCTCTTCCGCTAGCGCAGATACGCAGTATTTT.

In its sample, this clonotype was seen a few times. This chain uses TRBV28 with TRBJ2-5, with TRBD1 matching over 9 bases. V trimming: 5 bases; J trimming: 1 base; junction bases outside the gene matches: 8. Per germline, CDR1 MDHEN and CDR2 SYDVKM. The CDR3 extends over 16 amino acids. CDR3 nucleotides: TGTGCCAGCAGTGAATGGGGACAGGGCCCCCAAGAGACCCAGTACTTC. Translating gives CASSEWGQGPQETQYF.

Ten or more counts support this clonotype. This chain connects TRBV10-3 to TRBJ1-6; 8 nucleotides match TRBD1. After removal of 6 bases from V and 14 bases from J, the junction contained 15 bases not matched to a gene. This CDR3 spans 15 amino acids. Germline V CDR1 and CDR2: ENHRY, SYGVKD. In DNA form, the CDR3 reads TGTGCCATCAGAGATTCAGGGGGCTCAGAGCGAACCCTCCACTTT. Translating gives CAIRDSGGSERTLHF.

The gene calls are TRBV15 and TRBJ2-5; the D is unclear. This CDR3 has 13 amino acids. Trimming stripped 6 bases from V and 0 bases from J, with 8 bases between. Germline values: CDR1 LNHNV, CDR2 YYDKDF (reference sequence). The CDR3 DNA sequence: TGTGCCACCAGGGCGGCGAACCAAGAGACCCAGTACTTC. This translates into CATRAANQETQYF.

The CDR3: CASSFGQGAKEAFF. The CDR3 bases are TGTGCCAGTAGTTTCGGACAGGGGGCAAAAGAAGCTTTCTTT. The V and J genes are TRBV19 and TRBJ1-1; 11 bases fit TRBD1. V was clipped by 5 bases and J by 8 bases; unmatched bases: 7. Germline V gives CDR1 LNHDA, CDR2 SQIVND (reference sequence). This CDR3 contains 14 residues.

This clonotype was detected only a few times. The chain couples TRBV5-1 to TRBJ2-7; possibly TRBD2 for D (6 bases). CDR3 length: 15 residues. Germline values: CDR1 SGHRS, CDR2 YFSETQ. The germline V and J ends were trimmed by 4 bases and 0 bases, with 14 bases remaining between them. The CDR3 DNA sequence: TGCGCCAGCAGCGCCGGGACTTACAGCTCCTACGAGCAGTACTTC. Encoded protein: CASSAGTYSSYEQYF.

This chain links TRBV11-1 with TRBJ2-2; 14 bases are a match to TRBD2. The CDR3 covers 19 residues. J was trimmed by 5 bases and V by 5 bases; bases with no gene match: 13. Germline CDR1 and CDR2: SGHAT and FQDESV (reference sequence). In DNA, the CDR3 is TGTGCCAGCAGCCCGCGACGGGGACTAGCGGGAGTAAGAACCGGGGAGCTGTTTTTT. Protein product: CASSPRRGLAGVRTGELFF.

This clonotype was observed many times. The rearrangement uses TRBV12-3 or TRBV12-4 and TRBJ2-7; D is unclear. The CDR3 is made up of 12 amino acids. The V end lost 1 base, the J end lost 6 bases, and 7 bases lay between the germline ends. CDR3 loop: CASSLGAAEQYF. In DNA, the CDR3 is TGTGCCAGCAGTTTAGGGGCTGCCGAGCAGTACTTC.

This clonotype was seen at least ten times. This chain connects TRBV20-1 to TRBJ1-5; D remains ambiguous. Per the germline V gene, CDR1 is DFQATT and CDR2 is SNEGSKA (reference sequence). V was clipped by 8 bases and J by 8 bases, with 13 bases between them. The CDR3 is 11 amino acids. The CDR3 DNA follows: TGCAGTCCCAAAGAACGGGAGCCCCAGCATTTT. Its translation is CSPKEREPQHF.

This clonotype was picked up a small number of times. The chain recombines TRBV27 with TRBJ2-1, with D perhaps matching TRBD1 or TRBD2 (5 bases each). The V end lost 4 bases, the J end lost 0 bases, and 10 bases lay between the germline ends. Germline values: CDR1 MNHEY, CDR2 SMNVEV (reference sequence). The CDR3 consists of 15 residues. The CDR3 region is CASSSGANSYNEQFF. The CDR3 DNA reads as TGTGCCAGCAGTTCCGGGGCGAACTCCTACAATGAGCAGTTCTTC.

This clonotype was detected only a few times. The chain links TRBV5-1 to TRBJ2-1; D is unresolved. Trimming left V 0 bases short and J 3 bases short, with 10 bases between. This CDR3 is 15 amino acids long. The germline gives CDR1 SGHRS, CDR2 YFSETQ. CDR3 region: CASSLAWRNYNEQFF. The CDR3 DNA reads TGCGCCAGCAGCTTGGCCTGGCGGAACTACAATGAGCAGTTCTTC.

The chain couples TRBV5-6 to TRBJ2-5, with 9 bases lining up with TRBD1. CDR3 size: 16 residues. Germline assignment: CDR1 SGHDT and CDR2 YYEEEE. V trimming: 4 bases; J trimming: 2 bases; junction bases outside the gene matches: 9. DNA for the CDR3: TGTGCCAGCAGCGCCGGGACAGGGACTAAGCAAGAGACCCAGTACTTC. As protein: CASSAGTGTKQETQYF.

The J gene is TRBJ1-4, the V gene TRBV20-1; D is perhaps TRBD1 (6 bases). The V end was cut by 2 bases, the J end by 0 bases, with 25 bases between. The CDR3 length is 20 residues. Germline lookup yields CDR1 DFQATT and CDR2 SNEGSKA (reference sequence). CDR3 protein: CSARRFTGLGETSTNEKLFF. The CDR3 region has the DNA TGCAGTGCTAGACGTTTTACAGGGCTGGGGGAAACCTCAACTAATGAAAAACTGTTTTTT.

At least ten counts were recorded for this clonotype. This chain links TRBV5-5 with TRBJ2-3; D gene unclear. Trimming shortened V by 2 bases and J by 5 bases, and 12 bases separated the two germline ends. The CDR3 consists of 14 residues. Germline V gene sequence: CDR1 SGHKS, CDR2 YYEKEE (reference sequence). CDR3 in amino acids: CASSFPWERDTQYF. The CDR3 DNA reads TGTGCCAGCAGCTTTCCTTGGGAAAGAGATACGCAGTATTTT.

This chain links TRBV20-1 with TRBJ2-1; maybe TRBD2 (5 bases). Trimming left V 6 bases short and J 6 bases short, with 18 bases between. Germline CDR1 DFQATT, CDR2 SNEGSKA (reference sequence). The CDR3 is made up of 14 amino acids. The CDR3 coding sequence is TGCAGTGCGGCGCGAGGGAATGGGCGCAATGAGCAGTTCTTC. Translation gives CSAARGNGRNEQFF.

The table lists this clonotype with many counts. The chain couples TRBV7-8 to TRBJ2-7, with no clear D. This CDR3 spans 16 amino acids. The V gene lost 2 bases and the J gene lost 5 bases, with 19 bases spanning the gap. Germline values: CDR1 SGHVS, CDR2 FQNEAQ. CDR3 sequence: CASSLLAVSDRDEQYF. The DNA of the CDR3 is TGTGCCAGCAGCTTATTAGCCGTATCGGATCGGGACGAGCAGTACTTC.

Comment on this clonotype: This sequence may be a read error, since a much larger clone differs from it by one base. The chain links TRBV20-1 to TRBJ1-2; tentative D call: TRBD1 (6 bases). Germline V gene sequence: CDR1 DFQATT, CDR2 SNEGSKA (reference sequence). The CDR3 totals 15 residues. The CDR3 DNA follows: TGCAGTGCTAGAGATAAGGGGGGGCTCGACTATGGCGACACCTTC. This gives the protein CSARDKGGLDYGDTF.

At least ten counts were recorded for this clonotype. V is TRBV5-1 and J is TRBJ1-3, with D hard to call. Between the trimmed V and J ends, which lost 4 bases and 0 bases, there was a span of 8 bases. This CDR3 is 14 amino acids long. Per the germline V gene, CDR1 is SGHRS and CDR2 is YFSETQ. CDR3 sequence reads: CASSPSSSGNTIYF. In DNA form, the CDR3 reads TGCGCCAGCAGCCCCTCTAGCTCTGGAAACACCATATATTTT.

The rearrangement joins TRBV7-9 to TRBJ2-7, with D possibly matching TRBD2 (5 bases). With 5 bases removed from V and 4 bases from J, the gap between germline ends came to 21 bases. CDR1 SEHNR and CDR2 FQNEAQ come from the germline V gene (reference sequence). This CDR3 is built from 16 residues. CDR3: CASSAGLKRRFYEQYF. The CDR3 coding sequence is TGTGCCAGCAGCGCAGGACTGAAGCGCCGTTTTTACGAGCAGTACTTC.

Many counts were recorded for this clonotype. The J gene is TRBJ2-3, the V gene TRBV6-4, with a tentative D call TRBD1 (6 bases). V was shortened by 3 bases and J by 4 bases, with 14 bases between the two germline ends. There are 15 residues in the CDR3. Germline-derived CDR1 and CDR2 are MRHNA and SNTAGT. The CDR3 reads CASSERAGVPDTQYF. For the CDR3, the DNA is TGTGCCAGCAGTGAGAGGGCAGGGGTCCCAGATACGCAGTATTTT.